These 27 T cell receptor beta chains share one sample of origin, sequenced in a study of blood T cells in healthy people across ages. Together with a sample-barcoded 5' primer, a J-beta primer mix was included in a second PCR lasting about 7 to 11 cycles. TCRdb re-called the 5' RACE reads with MiXCR, one entry per CDR3 protein. Seen here are about 940,000 distinct CDR3 sequences, about 44% observed once, and the top ten hold roughly 13%. The sequencing input was blood. The receptors come from a man aged 30 to 39 in good health.

The rearrangement uses TRBV5-1 and TRBJ2-7; 8 nucleotides align to TRBD1. The CDR3 sequence is 12 residues long. In germline, CDR1 is SGHRS, CDR2 YFSETQ. The ends lost 3 bases at V and 6 bases at J; junction bases unmatched: 2. The CDR3 DNA sequence: TGCGCCAGCAGCTACGACAGGGGCGAGCAGTACTTC. It encodes CASSYDRGEQYF. Based on the CDR3 plus reference TRBV5-1 and TRBJ2-7, the full variable domain is KAGVTQTPRYLIKTRGQQVTLSCSPISGHRSVSWYQQTPGQGLQFLFEYFSETQRNKGNFPGRFSGRQFSNSRSEMNVSTLELGDSALYLCASSYDRGEQYFGPGTRLTVT.

The chain employs TRBV28 and TRBJ2-7, with TRBD2 matching over 8 bases. CDR3 length: 14 amino acids. Germline CDR1 MDHEN, CDR2 SYDVKM. The V segment lost 7 bases and the J segment 7 bases; nucleotides outside the gene matches: 12. As DNA, the CDR3 is TGTGCCAGCAATGCTAGCGGGCCCTACAATGAGCAGTACTTC. It yields the protein CASNASGPYNEQYF.

The rearrangement joins TRBV2 to TRBJ1-4, with a tentative D call TRBD1 (5 bases). The CDR3 totals 14 residues. The V and J ends lost 9 bases and 3 bases respectively, with 14 bases between them. The germline CDR1 and CDR2 sequences are SNHLY and FYNNEI. CDR3 coding DNA: TGTGCCAGTGGGACGGGGGAGCCTAATGAAAAACTGTTTTTT. This gives the protein CASGTGEPNEKLFF. Full variable domain (outside the CDR3, taken from reference TRBV2 and TRBJ1-4): EPEVTQTPSHQVTQMGQEVILRCVPISNHLYFYWYRQILGQKVEFLVSFYNNEISEKSEIFDDQFSVERPDGSNFTLKIRSTKLEDSAMYFCASGTGEPNEKLFFGSGTQLSVL.

A few counts support this clonotype. The chain uses TRBV27 and TRBJ2-1, with D tentatively TRBD1 (6 bases). CDR1 is MNHEY and CDR2 is SMNVEV in the germline V gene (reference sequence). The V end lost 6 bases, the J end lost 4 bases, and 13 bases lay between the germline ends. This CDR3 spans 14 amino acids. CDR3 loop: CASRPRTDYNEQFF. The CDR3 DNA follows: TGTGCCAGCAGACCAAGGACAGATTACAATGAGCAGTTCTTC.

The chain uses TRBV28 and TRBJ1-1, with TRBD1 identical over 8 bases. Trimming at V came to 3 bases and at J to 8 bases, leaving 5 bases not matched to a gene. Germline V gene sequence: CDR1 MDHEN, CDR2 SYDVKM. This CDR3 contains 13 residues. For the CDR3, the DNA is TGTGCCAGCAGTTTCCCCAGGGGGCCCGAAGCTTTCTTT. This gives the protein CASSFPRGPEAFF.

This clonotype came up many times. A clone one base away is much larger, so this may be a read error. The chain links TRBV10-3 to TRBJ2-5; 7 bases match TRBD2. CDR1 ENHRY and CDR2 SYGVKD come from the germline V gene. Trimming at V came to 5 bases and at J to 11 bases, leaving 14 bases not matched to a gene. The CDR3 is made up of 14 amino acids. CDR3: CAISKGLEGNEQYF. For the CDR3, the DNA is TGTGCCATCAGTAAAGGACTAGAGGGCAATGAGCAGTACTTC.

Here the CDR3 reads CSPHWGNGYTF. CDR3 nucleotides: TGCAGTCCTCACTGGGGGAATGGCTACACCTTC. This sequence joins TRBV20-1 and TRBJ1-2; perhaps TRBD1 as D (5 bases). CDR1 is DFQATT and CDR2 is SNEGSKA in the germline V gene (reference sequence). This CDR3 region has 11 residues. Trimming stripped 8 bases from V and 6 bases from J, with 13 bases between.

The chain has TRBV20-1 and TRBJ2-7; D might be TRBD2 (5 bases). Germline V gene lookup returns CDR1 DFQATT and CDR2 SNEGSKA (reference sequence). This CDR3 contains 13 residues. Trimming shortened V by 5 bases and J by 0 bases, and 11 bases separated the two germline ends. The CDR3 here is CSASRRDSYEQYF. The CDR3 DNA follows: TGCAGTGCTTCGCGCCGGGACTCCTACGAGCAGTACTTC.

This chain connects TRBV20-1 to TRBJ2-1, with D unclear. The CDR3 covers 10 residues. Germline assignment: CDR1 DFQATT and CDR2 SNEGSKA (reference sequence). V lost 6 bases to trimming and J lost 2 bases, with 2 bases between them. The CDR3 DNA is TGCAGTGCCCCCTACAATGAGCAGTTCTTC. Its translation: CSAPYNEQFF.

This CDR3 is CATQEGTGTVNQPQHF. CDR3 DNA: TGTGCCACCCAAGAAGGAACCGGGACAGTAAATCAGCCCCAGCATTTT. V and J are TRBV24-1 and TRBJ1-5; 7 bases line up with TRBD1. The V gene end was trimmed by 9 bases and the J gene end by 4 bases; junction bases not matched to a gene: 14. The CDR3 is 16 residues long. Germline V gives CDR1 KGHDR, CDR2 SFDVKD.

The genes are TRBV25-1 and TRBJ2-3; D gene unclear. In germline, CDR1 is MGHDK, CDR2 SYGVNS. CDR3 length equals 13 residues. Trimming removed 1 base at V and 5 bases at J, with 7 bases between. Here the CDR3 reads CASSEWSGDTQYF. CDR3 bases: TGTGCCAGCAGTGAATGGTCGGGAGATACGCAGTATTTT.

The V call is TRBV2, the J call TRBJ2-1; D remains ambiguous. The end of the DNA fits TRBJ2-7 better, so the J call may be wrong. This CDR3 has 14 residues. CDR1 SNHLY and CDR2 FYNNEI come from the germline V gene. CDR3 protein: CASSHQDGPYEQYF. In DNA, the CDR3 is TGTGCCAGCAGCCACCAGGACGGGCCCTACGAGCAGTACTTC.

The gene calls are TRBV7-2 and TRBJ1-6; perhaps TRBD1 as D (5 bases). This CDR3 has 18 amino acids. V gave up 1 base and J gave up 4 bases, with 17 bases separating them. In germline, CDR1 is SGHTA, CDR2 FQGNSA. For the CDR3, the DNA is TGTGCCAGCAGCTTAGAGGCTATATTCGGGGCATATAATTCACCCCTCCACTTT. This encodes CASSLEAIFGAYNSPLHF.

The V and J genes are TRBV5-5 and TRBJ2-1, with 10 nucleotides matching TRBD1. Trimming cost V 4 bases and J 6 bases; bases outside gene matches: 13. There are 17 residues in the CDR3. Germline CDR1 is SGHKS and CDR2 is YYEKEE (reference sequence). In nucleotides, the CDR3 is TGTGCCAGCAGCCCCTGGAGGACAGGGGGAGTCTCCAATGAGCAGTTCTTC. Its translation is CASSPWRTGGVSNEQFF.

The J gene is TRBJ1-3, the V gene TRBV6-5, with D maybe TRBD1 (5 bases). Trimming cost V 2 bases and J 4 bases, with 9 bases left between them. CDR1 is MNHEY, CDR2 SVGAGI, per germline. This CDR3 spans 14 amino acids. CDR3 sequence: CASSYQGGGNTIYF. For the CDR3, the DNA is TGTGCCAGCAGTTACCAGGGTGGAGGAAACACCATATATTTT.

The table lists this clonotype with a few counts. The chain is built from TRBV6-1 and TRBJ2-1, with TRBD2 identical over 11 bases. Per germline, CDR1 MNHNS and CDR2 SASEGT. V shed 4 bases and J 10 bases; nucleotides not matched to a gene: 9. This CDR3 spans 15 amino acids. DNA for the CDR3: TGTGCCAGCAGTGCATTAGCGGGGGGGCCGGACGAGCAGTTCTTC. Translating it yields CASSALAGGPDEQFF.

Comment on this clonotype: The junction departs from the called germline gene at one end, perhaps through a read error. The chain is built from TRBV27 and TRBJ2-3, with D possibly matching TRBD1 (6 bases). The CDR3 is 17 amino acids. Germline values: CDR1 MNHEY, CDR2 SMNVEV (reference sequence). For the CDR3, the DNA is TGTGCCAGCAGTTCGACCGGGACACCTAAGTCCACAGATACGCGGTATTTT. It translates to CASSSTGTPKSTDTRYF.

The chain links TRBV20-1 to TRBJ2-3; the D gene is possibly TRBD1 (5 bases). Deletions cut 4 bases from V and 4 bases from J, with 15 bases between. The CDR3 runs 14 residues. Germline V lookup: CDR1 DFQATT, CDR2 SNEGSKA (reference sequence). The DNA for the CDR3 is TGCAGTGCTAACCGGTGGACAATGCCAGATACGCAGTATTTT. It specifies CSANRWTMPDTQYF.

Points on this clonotype: The junction and the germline gene differ at one end; a read error may be behind it. V and J are TRBV3-1 and TRBJ2-1; D remains ambiguous. CDR3 length: 16 residues. The germline V gene has CDR1 LGHDT and CDR2 YNNKEL (reference sequence). Written as DNA, the CDR3 is TGTGCCACCAGCCAAGATTCGTCACCGGGTGGCAATGAGCAGTTCTTC. Its translation: CATSQDSSPGGNEQFF.

This clonotype was found a few times. The chain couples TRBV3-1 to TRBJ1-2, with D uncertain. V was cut by 4 bases and J by 0 bases, with 12 bases left in between. Germline CDR1 reads LGHDT; CDR2 reads YNNKEL (reference sequence). The length of the CDR3 is 15 residues. CDR3 coding DNA: TGTGCCAGCAGCCCAGCCACCCGAGCTAACTATGGCTACACCTTC. Translation gives CASSPATRANYGYTF.

This sequence joins TRBV5-1 and TRBJ1-5; D uncertain. CDR3 length equals 14 residues. V lost 8 bases and J 2 bases, leaving 14 bases between the germline ends. Looked up from germline, CDR1 is SGHRS and CDR2 is YFSETQ. The DNA of the CDR3 is TGCGCCAGTCAGGTGTCTCCGGGCAATCAGCCCCAGCATTTT. As protein: CASQVSPGNQPQHF.

This chain joins TRBV5-1 and TRBJ1-1; no definite D call. The CDR3 extends over 14 amino acids. V gave up 0 bases and J gave up 1 base, with 7 bases separating them. Germline V gives CDR1 SGHRS, CDR2 YFSETQ. This CDR3 is CASSLGEANTEAFF. The CDR3 bases are TGCGCCAGCAGCTTGGGGGAAGCGAACACTGAAGCTTTCTTT.

This clonotype has just a few counts. The CDR3 coding sequence is TGCGCCAGCAGCTTGTATGGCGGTGGAACCTACGAGCAGTACTTC. Its protein is CASSLYGGGTYEQYF. The chain carries TRBV5-1 and TRBJ2-7; no firm D call. CDR3 length: 15 residues. CDR1 and CDR2 (germline): SGHRS, YFSETQ. V was shortened by 1 base and J by 2 bases, with 13 bases between the two germline ends.

CDR3 in amino acids: CASSQGNSGDNEQYF. CDR3 in DNA: TGTGCCAGCAGCCAAGGGAATAGCGGGGACAATGAGCAGTACTTC. The chain has TRBV3-1 and TRBJ2-4, with 8 positions matching TRBD2. Trimming removed 1 base from V and 13 bases from J; junction bases left unmatched: 12. Germline CDR1 and CDR2: LGHDT and YNNKEL (reference sequence). The CDR3 length is 15 residues.

This clonotype was picked up a small number of times. The chain carries TRBV3-1 and TRBJ1-2; no definite D call. The CDR3 is 13 residues long. Trimming left V 0 bases short and J 10 bases short, with 12 bases between. Germline lookup yields CDR1 LGHDT and CDR2 YNNKEL (reference sequence). This chain's CDR3 is CASSQDKRGYYTF. The CDR3 DNA follows: TGTGCCAGCAGCCAAGATAAGCGGGGATACTACACCTTC. Using reference TRBV3-1 and TRBJ1-2 for the parts outside the CDR3, the full variable domain is DTAVSQTPKYLVTQMGNDKSIKCEQNLGHDTMYWYKQDSKKFLKIMFSYNNKELIINETVPNRFSPKSPDKAHLNLHINSLELGDSAVYFCASSQDKRGYYTFGSGTRLTVV.

The rearrangement links TRBV2 to TRBJ2-7; D perhaps matches TRBD1 (7 bases). Germline V CDR1 and CDR2: SNHLY, FYNNEI. With 6 bases removed from V and 7 bases from J, the gap between germline ends came to 22 bases. The CDR3 has 15 residues. The CDR3 coding sequence is TGTGCCAGCAGGTTTCAGGGTCCAGGGGGGTATGAGCAGTACTTC. Amino acids: CASRFQGPGGYEQYF.

This clonotype was counted a few times. V gene TRBV4-1 combines with J gene TRBJ2-5, with TRBD2 identical over 10 bases. V gave up 1 base and J gave up 11 bases; unmatched junction bases: 19. The CDR3 spans 18 residues. Germline CDR1 reads MGHRA; CDR2 reads YSYEKL. The CDR3 loop reads CASSQGPAGGPITNEQYF. Written as DNA, the CDR3 is TGCGCCAGCAGCCAAGGACCAGCGGGGGGGCCTATTACCAATGAGCAGTACTTC.